The rows below give T cell receptor beta chains drawn from one sample of a study of Ad26.COV2.S vaccination and SARS-CoV-2 variants. Produced via immunoSEQ multiplex PCR; TCRdb's table is partial and in-frame only. In the table there are 350,000 to 600,000 clones, 89% of which are singletons. The sample was peripheral blood, taken in a trial of Ad26.COV2.S vaccine versus placebo. The receptors come from a person aged 18-65 years who received the Ad26.COV2.S COVID-19 vaccine or a placebo. Each CDR3 is given with its conserved first and last residue. The D gene is left open where the match is weak. Clone size is not always given. Where it is, it says once, few, many or a class for expanded clones.

J: TRBJ2-7; size: NA; V: TRBV5-1; D: NA; DNA: TGCGCCAGCAGCTTGGCCGGGTCAGTCGCCTACGAGCAGTACTTC; CDR3: CASSLAGSVAYEQYF
J: TRBJ1-1; size: NA; V: TRBV20-1; D: NA; DNA: TGCAGTGCTATACCCGGGGGAGAGGCTTTCTTT; CDR3: CSAIPGGEAFF
J: TRBJ1-2; size: NA; V: TRBV10-3; D: TRBD1; DNA: TGTGCCATCAGGGATTCCACAGGGGATCATGGCTACACCTTC; CDR3: CAIRDSTGDHGYTF
J: TRBJ2-1; size: NA; V: TRBV20-1; D: NA; DNA: TGCAGTGCTAGGCCCGGGAATGAGCAGTTCTTC; CDR3: CSARPGNEQFF
J: TRBJ2-7; size: NA; V: TRBV7-2; D: TRBD1; DNA: TGTGCCAGCAGCTTAGCGCCGGGGCAGGGGGCTCAGCAGTACTTC; CDR3: CASSLAPGQGAQQYF
J: TRBJ1-1; size: NA; V: TRBV5-1; D: NA; DNA: TGCGCCAGCAGCTTGGGGCAGCCCAACGAAGCTTTCTTT; CDR3: CASSLGQPNEAFF
J: TRBJ2-5; size: NA; V: TRBV25-1; D: TRBD2; DNA: TGTGCCAGCAGTGAAAGACTAGCGGGAGTTGGCCAAGAGACCCAGTACTTC; CDR3: CASSERLAGVGQETQYF
J: TRBJ1-1; size: NA; V: TRBV18; D: TRBD1; DNA: TGTGCCAGCTCACCGGGGGGACAGGCCTTTGAAGCTTTCTTT; CDR3: CASSPGGQAFEAFF
J: TRBJ1-2; size: NA; V: TRBV7-2; D: TRBD1; DNA: TGTGCCAGCAGCGGACAGGGACGCGCTAACTATGGCTACACCTTC; CDR3: CASSGQGRANYGYTF
J: TRBJ1-3; size: NA; V: TRBV27; D: NA; DNA: TGTGCCAGCAGTCCGGGATACTCTGGAAACACCATATATTTT; CDR3: CASSPGYSGNTIYF
J: TRBJ2-5; size: NA; V: TRBV2; D: TRBD1; DNA: TGTGCCAGCAGCCTAAGGACAGGGGGTACGGGGACCCAGTACTTC; CDR3: CASSLRTGGTGTQYF
J: TRBJ2-3; size: NA; V: TRBV6-5; D: NA; DNA: TGTGCCAGCACCCAGGAGGGTGGCGGCACAGATACGCAGTATTTT; CDR3: CASTQEGGGTDTQYF
J: TRBJ1-2; size: NA; V: TRBV6-5; D: NA; DNA: TGTGCCAGCAGGGGACGCAACTATGGCTACACCTTC; CDR3: CASRGRNYGYTF
J: TRBJ2-3; size: NA; V: TRBV3-1/TRBV3-2; D: TRBD2; DNA: TGTGCCAGCAGCCAACCGGGGGGGGAATTATCAGATACGCAGTATTTT; CDR3: CASSQPGGELSDTQYF
J: TRBJ2-5; size: NA; V: TRBV7-3; D: TRBD1; DNA: TGTGCCAGCAGCTCTAACAGGGGGGAGACCCAGTACTTC; CDR3: CASSSNRGETQYF
J: TRBJ1-1; size: NA; V: TRBV3-1/TRBV3-2; D: TRBD1; DNA: TGTGCCAGCAGCCAAATCGGGACAGGCAATGAAGCTTTCTTT; CDR3: CASSQIGTGNEAFF
J: TRBJ1-3; size: NA; V: TRBV4-3; D: NA; DNA: TGCGCCAGCAGCCAAGATTTAAGAGAGTTGTGGGGAAACACCATATATTTT; CDR3: CASSQDLRELWGNTIYF
J: TRBJ1-5; size: NA; V: TRBV6-5; D: TRBD1; DNA: TGTGCCAGCAGTTATGCAGGGGGAGGCAATCAGCCCCAGCATTTT; CDR3: CASSYAGGGNQPQHF
J: TRBJ1-1; size: NA; V: TRBV27; D: NA; DNA: TGTGCCAGCAGAAACCAAGGCTGGTACACTGAAGCTTTCTTT; CDR3: CASRNQGWYTEAFF
J: TRBJ2-1; size: NA; V: TRBV6-5; D: NA; DNA: TGTGCCAGTAAACGGGATAACCTCTACAATGAGCAGTTCTTC; CDR3: CASKRDNLYNEQFF
J: TRBJ1-2; size: NA; V: TRBV3-1/TRBV3-2; D: NA; DNA: TGTGCCAGCAGCCGTGACAGTTTCTATGGCTACACCTTC; CDR3: CASSRDSFYGYTF
J: TRBJ2-5; size: NA; V: TRBV29-1; D: TRBD1; DNA: TGCAGCGTTGAGGGGATCCCAGGGGGATCGTACCAAGAGACCCAGTACTTC; CDR3: CSVEGIPGGSYQETQYF
J: TRBJ2-7; size: NA; V: TRBV2; D: TRBD2; DNA: TGTGCCAGCACGACTAGCGGCACCGCCTACGAGCAGTACTTC; CDR3: CASTTSGTAYEQYF
J: TRBJ1-2; size: NA; V: TRBV9; D: NA; DNA: TGTGCCAGCAGCGTAGGTCAGGGGACCTATGGCTACACCTTC; CDR3: CASSVGQGTYGYTF
J: TRBJ2-7; size: NA; V: TRBV3-1/TRBV3-2; D: TRBD1; DNA: TGTGCCAGCAGCCGACAGGGGTCCGAGCAGTACTTC; CDR3: CASSRQGSEQYF
J: TRBJ1-2; size: NA; V: TRBV9; D: NA; DNA: TGTGCCAGCAGCGCGAGGGGGTTAGCTAACTATGGCTACACCTTC; CDR3: CASSARGLANYGYTF
J: TRBJ2-7; size: once; V: TRBV27; D: NA; DNA: TGTGCCAGCAGTTTATCTCCAGGGTTGGACTACGAGCAGTACTTC; CDR3: CASSLSPGLDYEQYF
J: TRBJ1-1; size: NA; V: TRBV20-1; D: NA; DNA: TGCAGTGCTAGTCCCAGCACAAACACTGAAGCTTTCTTT; CDR3: CSASPSTNTEAFF
J: TRBJ2-5; size: NA; V: TRBV21-1; D: NA; DNA: TGTGCCAGCTCGGGTCTCGCGGGGGTTCAAGAGACCCAGTACTTC; CDR3: CASSGLAGVQETQYF